This is a list of T cell receptor beta chains from one sample in a study of cytomegalovirus exposure and HLA in healthy donors. The table came from immunoSEQ multiplex PCR; TCRdb's copy has only in-frame clones and leaves some out. Among around 200,000 clones listed, 75% to 90% were seen once. Input material: PBMCs. The source of these receptors is a man between 45 and 60 years old in good health and CMV-seronegative. CDR3s include the opening cysteine and the closing phenylalanine or tryptophan. D genes are given only for firm matches. Some rows have no size entry. The others give once, few or many, or a class for an expanded clone.

d_gene	v_gene	abundance	j_gene	CDR3nt	CDR3aa
.	TRBV19	.	TRBJ2-6	TGTGCCAGTAGTTTTTACAGGGTGGCTGGGGCCAACGTCCTGACTTTC	CASSFYRVAGANVLTF
.	TRBV27	.	TRBJ2-1	TGTGCCAGCGGACTCAGTAGAGGGTCCTACAATGAGCAGTTCTTC	CASGLSRGSYNEQFF
.	TRBV7-9	.	TRBJ2-1	TGTGCCAGCGCGAACCCCACCCGCGAGCAGTTCTTC	CASANPTREQFF
TRBD2	TRBV7-2	.	TRBJ2-1	TGTGCCAGCAGCTCGGGGACTAGCGGGGGGAGGTTCTTC	CASSSGTSGGRFF
TRBD1	TRBV5-6	few	TRBJ1-1	TGTGCCAGCAGCCCTACCAACAGGGGACGTACAGCTTTCTTT	CASSPTNRGRTAFF
.	TRBV6-1	.	TRBJ1-1	TGTGCCAGCGCTTACGGGAGGGCGGCTGAAGCTTTCTTT	CASAYGRAAEAFF
.	TRBV18	.	TRBJ1-1	TGTGCCAGCTCATCAGGGGAGGGTGCTGAAGCTTTCTTT	CASSSGEGAEAFF
TRBD1	TRBV19	.	TRBJ1-2	TGTGCCAGTAGGCGGGACAGGGGGCCTGATGGCTACACCTTC	CASRRDRGPDGYTF
TRBD1	TRBV18	.	TRBJ1-4	TGTGCCAGCTCACTCGGACAGGGGGCGCCGAATAATGAAAAACTGTTTTTT	CASSLGQGAPNNEKLFF
.	TRBV30	.	TRBJ1-1	TGTGCCTGGAGTGTATCGGGGGGCACTGAAGCTTTCTTT	CAWSVSGGTEAFF
TRBD2	TRBV5-4	.	TRBJ2-5	TGTGCCAGCAGCTTACCTAGCGGGGGGGCCCAAGAGACCCAGTACTTC	CASSLPSGGAQETQYF
.	TRBV7-3	once	TRBJ2-2	TGTGCCAGCAGCTTAATCGCCCTTACAGGGAGTGGATCCGGGGAGCTGTTTTTT	CASSLIALTGSGSGELFF
TRBD2	TRBV4-3	.	TRBJ2-3	TGCGCCAGCAGCCAACGGAGCGGGACGGCGGGAGATACGCAGTATTTT	CASSQRSGTAGDTQYF
TRBD1	TRBV11-2	.	TRBJ2-3	TGTGCCAGCAGCTTAGCCTTGGGACAGGGGACCCATAATACGCAGTATTTT	CASSLALGQGTHNTQYF
TRBD2	TRBV7-2	.	TRBJ2-3	TGTGCCAGCAGCACCCTAGCGGGGGGTTCTCCAGATACGCAGTATTTT	CASSTLAGGSPDTQYF
TRBD1	TRBV19	few	TRBJ1-4	TGTGCCAGTAGTGTAGGACAGGGGAATGAAAAACTGTTTTTT	CASSVGQGNEKLFF
TRBD1	TRBV5-1	.	TRBJ2-7	TGCGCCAGCAGAAGGGGGCGTGTTTTGGACGAGCAGTACTTC	CASRRGRVLDEQYF
.	TRBV19	.	TRBJ2-4	TGTGCCAGTAGTAGCGAGATCAAAAACATTCAGTACTTC	CASSSEIKNIQYF
.	TRBV7-2	.	TRBJ2-4	TGTGCCAGCAGCTTACAAGCGGGAAACATTCAGTACTTC	CASSLQAGNIQYF
TRBD2	TRBV5-1	.	TRBJ2-5	TGCGCCAGCAGCCCACCGGGACTAACGGAAGAGACCCAGTACTTC	CASSPPGLTEETQYF
.	TRBV6-1	.	TRBJ2-4	TGTGCCAGCTTAGGAGTGCTTGGCAAAAACATTCAGTACTTC	CASLGVLGKNIQYF
.	TRBV14	.	TRBJ2-1	TGTGCCAGCAGCCAAGCGGGACTGCTTAACAATGAGCAGTTCTTC	CASSQAGLLNNEQFF
.	TRBV5-4	.	TRBJ2-7	TGTGCCAGCAGCTTTCCGTTCTCCTACGAGCAGTACTTC	CASSFPFSYEQYF
TRBD1	TRBV29-1	.	TRBJ2-3	TGCAGCGTTGAGGACAGGGAGACAGATACGCAGTATTTT	CSVEDRETDTQYF
.	TRBV10-3	few	TRBJ2-7	TGTGCCATCTCTAGATCAAGCTCCTACGAGCAGTACTTC	CAISRSSSYEQYF
.	TRBV6-1	.	TRBJ2-1	TGTGCCAGCAGCCCCGACGGGAATGCCTACAATGAGCAGTTCTTC	CASSPDGNAYNEQFF
.	TRBV7-9	.	TRBJ2-5	TGTGCCAGCAGCTTAGGGGCTCGGGAGACCCAGTACTTC	CASSLGARETQYF
TRBD2	TRBV5-1	.	TRBJ2-2	TGCGCCAGCAGCGGGAGGGATACCGGGGAGCTGTTTTTT	CASSGRDTGELFF
.	TRBV30	.	TRBJ1-3	TGTGCCTGGAGTAGAGGAAGCAGACGCCCGGCTGGAAACACCATATATTTT	CAWSRGSRRPAGNTIYF
.	TRBV5-1	.	TRBJ2-6	TGCGCCAGCAGCTTGTCCGGGAGTTCGGCCGGGGCCAACGTCCTGACTTTC	CASSLSGSSAGANVLTF
.	TRBV11-2	once	TRBJ2-2	TGTGCCAGCAGCGGGTGGAGGCGCCCGAACACCGGGGAGCTGTTTTTT	CASSGWRRPNTGELFF
TRBD1	TRBV6-5	.	TRBJ1-5	TGTGCCAGCAGTCCCGACAGGGGGAGCAATCAGCCCCAGCATTTT	CASSPDRGSNQPQHF